A selection of T cell receptor beta chains follows, all from one sample in a study of metastatic and nonmetastatic thyroid tumors. Via MiXCR, TCRdb re-called the PCR reads. This table has roughly 25,000 clones, just under 15% appearing once. Sequenced sample: blood. All receptors derive from a female donor with papillary thyroid cancer or a benign thyroid nodule (not recorded which). Some clones in this sample may be carry-over from other donors' samples. Both conserved end residues are part of each CDR3.

v_call	cdr3_length	j_call	cdr3_aa
TRBV20-1	18	TRBJ2-4	CSARVASGSYLAKNIQYF
TRBV10-1	15	TRBJ2-7	CASRGVAGTWDKQYF
TRBV28	12	TRBJ2-1	CASSLAVNEQFF
TRBV11-2	13	TRBJ2-4	CASSFSLADIQYF
TRBV27	14	TRBJ2-1	CATRRLASYNEQFF
TRBV12-3/TRBV12-4	13	TRBJ2-2	CASSLFATGKLFF
TRBV6-2/TRBV6-3	17	TRBJ2-5	CASSYPGEDRGGETQYF
TRBV27	13	TRBJ2-2	CASRTTGTGELFF
TRBV30	14	TRBJ2-1	CAWSVDRGYNEQFF
TRBV15	18	TRBJ2-1	CATSEREKTGGSGNEQFF
TRBV6-1	16	TRBJ2-7	CASSEALPQSGYEQYF